This TCR beta chain emerged from a study of breast tumors, draining lymph nodes, adjacent tissues. The V end lost 6 bases, the J end lost 0 bases, and 2 bases lay between the germline ends. The CDR3 covers 12 residues. CDR1 is KGHSH, CDR2 LQKENI, per germline. TCRdb itself ran the multiplex PCR reads through MiXCR, one entry per CDR3 protein. The sample lists about 22,000 distinct CDR3 sequences, 45% to 75% occurring once. Sequencing input: breast tumor tissue. V and J are TRBV18 and TRBJ2-2, with D unresolved. This receptor was obtained from a female donor with breast cancer. Some clones in this sample may be carry-over from other donors' samples. This CDR3 is CASSPNTGELFF. The CDR3 region has the DNA TGTGCCAGCTCGCCGAACACCGGGGAGCTGTTTTTT.